This T cell receptor (beta chain) emerged from a study of human T cells and chemical hapten exposure. Points from the study as a whole: The number of TCRs over 1 in 1000 frequency stayed unchanged after DPC. Patch test scores rose with PT1 expanded TCR counts, a positive correlation. As the donors had alopecia, their immune response may differ from healthy people's.

The library tagged individual cDNA molecules with unique molecular identifiers. MiXCR, applied by TCRdb to the RACE reads, yields one record per CDR3 protein. The table shows 45,000 to 60,000 distinct CDR3 sequences, with 9.5% to 15% occurring only once. CDR1 is DFQATT, CDR2 SNEGSKA, per germline (reference sequence). The CDR3 length is 15 residues. V lost 5 bases to trimming and J lost 1 base; unmatched junction nucleotides: 10. This clonotype has a handful of counts. What it binds is unknown. The time point denotes: patch test 3, about 24 weeks after DPC sensitization. The treatment: therapeutic diphenylcyclopropenone sensitization with weekly scalp DPC.

The sequence was collected from a man aged 25-45 years with alopecia areata. Some clones in this sample may be carry-over from other donors' samples. The rearrangement links TRBV20-1 to TRBJ2-5; TRBD2 matches 7 bases. This specimen was whole blood, taken in connection with sensitization to the hapten diphenylcyclopropenone (DPC). The CDR3, as DNA: TGCAGTGCTCCTCGAACGGCGGGGGTCCAAGAGACCCAGTACTTC. Translating gives CSAPRTAGVQETQYF.